Reported below is one T cell receptor beta chain. The antigen remains undetermined. The TCR beta profiling, which covered VDJ combination and CDR3 sequence, was carried out using genomic DNA as the template. TCRdb analysed the reads with MiXCR anew, one entry per CDR3 protein. The sample contains 180,000 or so distinct CDR3 sequences, around half of which appear only once. The data derive from a study of CD8+CD57+ T cells in acquired aplastic anemia. The study's findings and limits: Researchers reported that CD8+ Simpson's diversity was not significantly different in patients versus controls.

For sequencing, patients were chosen who had shown expansion of CD8+CD57+ cells by flow cytometry. The CDR3 is 14 residues long. The germline V gene encodes CDR1 ENHRY and CDR2 SYGVKD. V shed 6 bases and J 6 bases; nucleotides not matched to a gene: 7. The chain recombines TRBV10-3 with TRBJ2-7; 11 positions agree with TRBD2. Sequenced input: sorted CD4+, CD8+, or CD8+CD57+ T cells (not recorded which) from PBMCs. The clonotype originates from a human donor with aplastic anemia. CDR3: CAIRDSGRASEQYF. In nucleotides, the CDR3 is TGTGCCATCAGGGATAGCGGGAGGGCATCCGAGCAGTACTTC.